What follows is one TCR beta chain and its context. The data were taken from a study of blood T cells in healthy people across ages. With a J-beta primer mix and a sample-barcoded 5' primer, a second PCR ran about 7 to 11 cycles. TCRdb reprocessed the 5' RACE reads with MiXCR, giving one entry per CDR3 protein. The repertoire holds about 670,000 distinct CDR3 sequences, with approximately 52% as singletons. Total RNA, at least 6 micrograms per sample, came from PBMCs. Germline CDR1 is SQVTM and CDR2 is ANQGSEA. The CDR3 consists of 13 residues. J was trimmed by 1 base and V by 6 bases; bases with no gene match: 5.

V is TRBV29-1 and J is TRBJ1-1, with TRBD1 matching over 7 bases. The clonotype was recovered from a woman older than 75 in good health. The sample consisted of blood. The CDR3 nucleotides are TGCAGCGTGAGGGACAGAACGAACACTGAAGCTTTCTTT. It yields the protein CSVRDRTNTEAFF. Using reference TRBV29-1 and TRBJ1-1 for the parts outside the CDR3, the full variable domain is SAVISQKPSRDICQRGTSLTIQCQVDSQVTMMFWYRQQPGQSLTLIATANQGSEATYESGFVIDKFPISRPNLTFSTLTVSNMSPEDSSIYLCSVRDRTNTEAFFGQGTRLTVV.